This TCR beta chain was captured in a study of CD8+ T cells in alopecia areata. cDNA reverse transcribed from extracted RNA served as the sequencing template. The table came from immunoSEQ multiplex PCR; TCRdb's copy has only in-frame clones and leaves some out. The sample lists approximately 120,000 clones; around 50% were seen once. Trimming left V 6 bases short and J 9 bases short, with 12 bases between. The CDR3 is 10 residues long. Germline V gene data show CDR1 as SQVTM and CDR2 as ANQGSEA. Sequencing was performed on NKG2D-low CD8+ T cells sorted from blood. J is TRBJ2-7 and V is TRBV29-1, with a weak D call TRBD2 (6 bases). The sequence came from a human donor with alopecia areata. The CDR3 DNA reads TGCAGCGTCGAACGGGAGCGGCAGTACTTC. Translation: CSVERERQYF.